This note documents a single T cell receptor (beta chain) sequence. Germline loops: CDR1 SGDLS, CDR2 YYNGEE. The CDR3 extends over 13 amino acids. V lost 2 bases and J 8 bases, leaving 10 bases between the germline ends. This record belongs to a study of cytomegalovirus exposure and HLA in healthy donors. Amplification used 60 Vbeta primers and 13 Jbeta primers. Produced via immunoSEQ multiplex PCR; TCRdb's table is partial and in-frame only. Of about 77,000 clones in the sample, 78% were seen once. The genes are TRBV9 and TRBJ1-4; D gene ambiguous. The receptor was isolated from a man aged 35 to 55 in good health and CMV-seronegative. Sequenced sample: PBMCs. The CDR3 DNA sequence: TGTGCCAGCAGCGTTGTGTCCGGGGAAAAACTGTTTTTT. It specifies CASSVVSGEKLFF.